This TCR beta chain was sequenced in a study of cytomegalovirus exposure and HLA in healthy donors (TCRdb year 2017). Study-level background: An earlier analysis of some 600 of the donors reported around 280 Gb of sequence data and about 120 million unique TCR beta sequences obtained from around 170 million T cells. Approximately 300 gigabases of sequencing data and around 88 million unique TCR sequences made up an early release that covered approximately 620 HLA-typed donors. The genetic ancestry cluster associated with self-reported Caucasian donors included over 65% of the 398 genotyped donors. The study was designed to test whether signatures of past pathogen exposure could be identified by cataloging public T cell receptors. The study profiled the T cell repertoires of more than 500 subjects by immunosequencing and related them to cytomegalovirus serostatus. In addition to the first cohort of 666 subjects, a separate validation cohort of over 90 different subjects was used. To predict cytomegalovirus infection status, the study combined high-throughput TCR immunosequencing, statistical association of individual TCRs with disease status, and machine learning. To study patterns of TCR occurrence, a later analysis re-analyzed previously published TCR beta repertoires from 600 to 750 donors and added high-resolution HLA genotyping. Rather than drawing on any new phenotypic data, the later analysis identified candidate immune exposures from TCR beta sequences and the way those sequences occurred across donors. An earlier analysis of approximately 500 of the donors applied high-throughput TCR beta sequencing to assess whether each TCR beta V gene segment acted as functional or pseudogenic. Donor age, sex, ethnicity and CMV serostatus were collected together with the repertoire data. A later genetic analysis took genome-wide SNP genotypes for about 55% of the 666 donors and used that subset as a discovery cohort. All discovery cohort repertoires had been generated using a single sequencing platform. Both class I and class II loci were covered by HLA typing, at four-digit resolution. The number of donors typed differed by locus, with roughly 620-630 for A, B, C, DRB1 and DQB1, roughly 520 for DQA1, approximately 570 for DPA1, and 400 to 490 for DPB1. Roughly five DR-DQ haplotypes were handled as single units for association and clustering, since linkage in the cohort was strong. Among some 410 genotyped donors of the cohort, an average of approximately 240,000 unique TCR beta nucleotide sequences were sequenced per donor, roughly 18% of them non-productive. The study at large found these results: Some IMGT-functional V segments, including TRBV6-2 and TRBV6-3, could not be distinguished by the 87-base-pair reads and were therefore excluded. Most TCR sequences were seen in very few donors, while some public TCRs were found in many individuals. Cytomegalovirus status was reported to be diagnosed by the classifier with high specificity and sensitivity in both the original and validation cohorts. In a later analysis, most CMV-associated TCR beta chains were found to appear HLA-restricted, with HLA associations seemingly driven largely by CMV exposure. In the study, 164 TCR beta chains were listed as associated with cytomegalovirus. In vitro tests confirmed that three of the cytomegalovirus-associated TCR beta chains recognize cytomegalovirus antigens. A later genetic analysis associated a missense DCLRE1C variant with V-gene and J-gene trimming of TCR beta chains, and an independent cohort replicated the association. A cluster of highly shared sequence variants was judged likely to represent a technical artifact of the sequencing pipeline. Compared with equally common non-associated chains, HLA-associated TCR beta chains in a later analysis were more clonally expanded and had lower generation probabilities. The cohort was sequenced for TCR beta chains only, and without alpha or paired-chain data the features that could be detected were limited. A further reported finding was that TCR beta sequences accurately predicted the HLA-A and HLA-B alleles for most subjects in the first cohort. Broadly in line with IMGT annotations, most TCR beta V segments showed up in productive rearrangements about 87% or about 30% of the time in an earlier analysis of several hundred of the donors. The authors suggested that the approach could potentially be extended to other disease states and immunological phenotypes. The presence/absence analyses assumed that sequencing depth was roughly uniform across donors, and that assumption may not be true. According to a later analysis, TCR association rates differed among HLA loci, with DRB1 alleles showing the most associated TCRs and HLA-C alleles showing the fewest. Because HLA typing was missing for some donors at each locus, association tests included only the typed subset. Immune exposure information for the cohort was limited to CMV serostatus. Linkage disequilibrium might explain the correlated functional status among segregating V segments, but an unknown experimental factor could not be excluded. A later analysis associated 17,000 or so TCR beta sequences with specific HLA alleles at a false discovery rate of 0.05. Seventeen rarely observed V segments, including chromosome 9 orphons, were excluded from the earlier analysis of several hundred of the donors because counts were too low. Assigning TCR associations to individual alleles was difficult when HLA alleles, especially DR and DQ, strongly co-occurred. In a later genetic analysis, fewer N-insertions in productive TCRs were reported among donors in an Asian-associated ancestry cluster than the roughly 700-donor mean. According to a later analysis, parvovirus B19, influenza, CMV and Epstein-Barr virus appeared linked to several top co-occurrence clusters.

In total, roughly 670 healthy bone marrow donors made up the cohort. Cohort members were all nominally healthy when sampled, although unrecorded immune exposures were likely present. The donor tested CMV seronegative and was one of the 352 seronegative cohort members. Every donor gave a peripheral blood sample, and the peripheral blood mononuclear cells from that sample were used for TCR beta sequencing. Genomic DNA extraction from the blood cell samples was performed with the Qiagen DNeasy Blood Extraction Kit. This clone is a singleton in its sample. The antigen it recognizes is unknown. No quality values exist for individual bases; no much larger clone is one base distant. The library was produced with the immunoSEQ multiplex PCR assay. The multiplex PCR relied on a mix of 60 forward primers for TCR Vbeta segments and 13 reverse primers for TCR Jbeta segments. The CDR3 region of rearranged TCR beta genes was amplified from genomic DNA by a multiplex PCR assay. Amplified TCR beta libraries were sequenced as 87-base-pair reads on the Illumina HiSeq System. In the original analysis: A later analysis counted about 80 million unique TCR beta chains across the 550 to 700 repertoires, and some 11 million of these chains were shared by at least two donors. To remove PCR and sequencing errors, raw reads were error-corrected and collapsed into unique sequences using a nearest-neighbor algorithm that merged closely related sequences. To assign V, D and J gene segments, CDR3 sequences were aligned to IMGT reference sequences. For a sequence to be retained, at least a six-nucleotide match to both a V gene segment and a J gene segment was required. Rearrangements were classified as productive when the CDR3 lacked stop codons and remained in frame with V and J, and all other rearrangements were classified as non-productive. CDR3 was defined by IMGT convention, running from the second conserved V-encoded cysteine to the conserved J-encoded phenylalanine. The earlier analysis of a few hundred of the donors excluded sequences that lacked an unambiguous match to a single V gene segment. In an earlier analysis of approximately 560 of the donors, a V segment was called functional when productive rearrangements were above 56.7%, and segregating when the standard deviation between donors exceeded 5%. A statistical classification framework was built to diagnose cytomegalovirus status from the catalog of TCR beta chain sequences. A later analysis assigned V and J genes by comparing TCR nucleotide sequences with IMGT/GENE-DB human TR gene sequences. A later analysis assigned CDR3 sequences and most-parsimonious VDJ recombination scenarios with the TCRdist pipeline. A later analysis defined each TCR beta chain by its CDR3 amino acid sequence plus V-gene family, and excluded reads lacking a unique V-gene family. As a way to deal with suspected cross-contamination and a sequencing artifact, a later analysis dropped 450 to 600 nucleotide sequences that were highly shared and had low generation probability. In a later analysis, a clonal expansion index for each public chain was calculated from normalized within-repertoire ranks of inferred template counts. In a later analysis, generation probabilities were computed with a VDJ recombination model fitted to out-of-frame rearrangements, and the resulting probabilities were checked against IGoR. In a later analysis, TCR-TCR, TCR-HLA and TCR-CMV co-occurrence was scored with hypergeometric tests, and a repertoire-size bias correction was applied to TCR pairs. To estimate false discovery rates, a later analysis permuted the HLA or CMV assignments 20 times. A later analysis grouped co-occurring TCRs with DBSCAN, adding TCRdist sequence similarity when clustering within HLA-allele-positive subsets. Repertoires with fewer than 30,000 or more than 120,000 public chains were left out of co-occurrence clustering, as were about 5 repertoires with anomalous nucleotide sharing. The source is immuneACCESS, and TCRdb retained only in-frame sequences with V and J called. Part of the clones is not carried over; for the studies checked, unresolved V genes explain less than half of this, and the remainder is unexplained. V and J calls and clone size come straight from that table; D and trimming were deduced from the DNA. This sample lists approximately 92,000 clones; around 71% were detected once. The leading ten clones occupy approximately 9% of the sample.

The V end loses 7 bases and the J end loses 0 bases, and a stretch of 12 bases separates them. From the cysteine through the phenylalanine, the CDR3 covers 15 amino acids. Left in the record is the CDR3 DNA by itself, 45 bases read in frame from the first base. The germline V gene provides CDR1 MNHNS and CDR2 SASEGT. This receptor chain uses TRBV6-1 and TRBJ2-2; the D gene is perhaps TRBD1, from 5 matching bases. The TCR sequence derives from a man between 60 and 75 years old in good health and CMV-seronegative. The sample consisted of PBMCs. The DNA sequence is TGTGCCAGCATTTCTGCACAGGCGAACACCGGGGAGCTGTTTTTT. This encodes CASISAQANTGELFF.